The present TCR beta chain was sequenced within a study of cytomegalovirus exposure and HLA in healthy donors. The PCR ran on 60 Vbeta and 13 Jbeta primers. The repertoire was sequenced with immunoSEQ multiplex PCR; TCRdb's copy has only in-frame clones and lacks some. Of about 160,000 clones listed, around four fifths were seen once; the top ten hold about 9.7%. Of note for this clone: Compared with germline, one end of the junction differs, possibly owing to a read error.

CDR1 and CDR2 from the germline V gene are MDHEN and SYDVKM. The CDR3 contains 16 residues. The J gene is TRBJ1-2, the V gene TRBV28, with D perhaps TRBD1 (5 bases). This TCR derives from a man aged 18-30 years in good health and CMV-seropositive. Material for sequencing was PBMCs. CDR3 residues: CASSSADTPSNCGYTF. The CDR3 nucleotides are TGTGCCAGCAGTTCGGCGGACACCCCTTCTAACTGTGGCTACACCTTC.